The rows below give T cell receptor beta chains drawn from one sample of a study of T cells in Graves' hyperthyroidism and ophthalmopathy. MiXCR, run by TCRdb on the multiplex PCR reads, gives a single entry per CDR3 protein. This sample has approximately 620,000 distinct CDR3 sequences, with approximately 14% found just once. Specimen: blood. The receptor source for this set is a woman in her 30s with Graves' hyperthyroidism that later progressed to Graves' ophthalmopathy. The CDR3 runs from the conserved cysteine through the conserved F or W. The D gene is left open where the match is weak. Expanded clones are given a class, and other clones once, few, many or no size at all.

>TRBJ1-2|TRBV19|.|many
TGTGCCAGTAGTATAGATGCGACAGCGAATGGCTACACCTTC
CASSIDATANGYTF
>TRBJ2-3|TRBV5-1|TRBD2|.
TGCGCCAGCAGCTTGACTAGCGGGAGCCTAGATACGCAGTATTTT
CASSLTSGSLDTQYF
>TRBJ2-1|TRBV4-2|.|.
TGTGCCAGCAGCCAAGATTCTTCAGGGTGGGTCTCCTACAATGAGCAGTTCTTC
CASSQDSSGWVSYNEQFF
>TRBJ2-3|TRBV29-1|TRBD2|many
TGCAGCGTCAACCCGGGACTAGCGGGAGGGGGGGATACGCAGTATTTT
CSVNPGLAGGGDTQYF
>TRBJ1-4|TRBV11-2|.|many
TGTGCCAGCAGCTTAGAGCCGGGGTGGTCTGAAAAACTGTTTTTT
CASSLEPGWSEKLFF
>TRBJ2-5|TRBV20-1|TRBD2|many
TGCAGTGCTACGGTTCGCGGGAGCGCAGAGACCCAGTACTTC
CSATVRGSAETQYF
>TRBJ1-1|TRBV13|.|few
TGTGCCAGCAGCTTAGGTTTCGGCGCAGGGTATTCGGGAACTGAAGCTTTCTTT
CASSLGFGAGYSGTEAFF
>TRBJ2-7|TRBV20-1|TRBD1|many
TGCAGTGCTAGGTCGCGGACAGGAACCTACGAGCAGTACTTC
CSARSRTGTYEQYF
>TRBJ1-1|TRBV24-1|.|many
TGTGCCACCAGTGATCCACAGGCGCCGGGGACTGAAGCTTTCTTT
CATSDPQAPGTEAFF
>TRBJ1-4|TRBV15|.|.
TGTGCCACCAGCAGAGGCAGGGGACCTAATGAAAAACTGTTTTTT
CATSRGRGPNEKLFF
>TRBJ2-3|TRBV6-1|TRBD2|.
TGTGCCAGCAGTCGAGCCGGGACTAGCGGGGGGAGCACAGATACGCAGTATTTT
CASSRAGTSGGSTDTQYF
>TRBJ1-5|TRBV20-1|.|few
TGCAGTGCTAGTGGGGGAATTAGCAATCAGCCCCAGCATTTT
CSASGGISNQPQHF
>TRBJ2-3|TRBV19|.|few
TGTGCCAGTAGTATAGCAAGGGCAGATACGCAGTATTTT
CASSIARADTQYF
>TRBJ1-4|TRBV2|TRBD1|many
TGTGCCAGCATGACAGGGGAGGAAAAACTGTTTTTT
CASMTGEEKLFF
>TRBJ2-2|TRBV7-8|.|.
TGTGCCAGCAGCTTAGGTCCAGACAACACCGGGGAGCTGTTTTTT
CASSLGPDNTGELFF
>TRBJ1-5|TRBV30|.|many
TGTGCCTGGAGTCAGGGGCCCTCTGACAATCAGCCCCAGCATTTT
CAWSQGPSDNQPQHF
>TRBJ2-3|TRBV6-1|TRBD1|.
TGTGCCAGCAGACGGGACAGGGCGACAGATACGCAGTATTTT
CASRRDRATDTQYF
>TRBJ2-2|TRBV27|.|many
TGTGCCAGCAGTTTGGAGTACACCGGGGAGCTGTTTTTT
CASSLEYTGELFF
>TRBJ2-1|TRBV10-2|.|few
TGCGCCAGCAGTGAGCCACTCGCACCTCAGTTCTTC
CASSEPLAPQFF
>TRBJ2-5|TRBV9|TRBD1|.
TGTGCCAGCAGCGTGGCAGGGGGCGAAGGAGAGACCCAGTACTTC
CASSVAGGEGETQYF
>TRBJ1-1|TRBV15|TRBD1|many
TGTGCCACCAACGACAGGGGATGGAACACTGAAGCTTTCTTT
CATNDRGWNTEAFF
>TRBJ1-2|TRBV4-2|.|few
TGTGCCAGCAGCCGCGGAGAATCGGGCTACACCTTC
CASSRGESGYTF
>TRBJ1-1|TRBV29-1|TRBD1|many
TGCAGCGTGGACAGGGGGTTTGAAGCTTTCTTT
CSVDRGFEAFF
>TRBJ2-1|TRBV9|TRBD2|.
TGTGCCAGCAGCGTAGTCCCCGGGGGGACGTCCTACAATGAGCAGTTCTTC
CASSVVPGGTSYNEQFF
>TRBJ1-6|TRBV15|.|many
TGTGCCACCAGCAGAGATGGAAGGGATTCACCCCTCCACTTT
CATSRDGRDSPLHF
>TRBJ2-7|TRBV6-6|.|many
TGTGCCAGCAGTTACGAGGCCTACGAGCAGTACTTC
CASSYEAYEQYF
>TRBJ2-3|TRBV7-3|.|.
TGTGCCAGCAGCCAATCCAGGGTTAGCACAGATACGCAGTATTTT
CASSQSRVSTDTQYF
>TRBJ2-7|TRBV20-1|TRBD2|.
TGCAGTGCTAATGAGGAAACGGGAGGAATATTTCTAAGCTCCTACGAGCAGTACTTC
CSANEETGGIFLSSYEQYF
>TRBJ1-5|TRBV7-2|TRBD1|many
TGTGCCAGCAGCCCGACAGGGGGTCAGCCCCAGCATTTT
CASSPTGGQPQHF
>TRBJ2-5|TRBV5-4|.|many
TGTGCCAGCAGCTGGGCCGGCGGGAACGACGAGACCCAGTACTTC
CASSWAGGNDETQYF
>TRBJ1-2|TRBV6-2/TRBV6-3|.|many
TGTGCCAGCAGTTACCCCGGGACACCCAACTATGGCTACACCTTC
CASSYPGTPNYGYTF
>TRBJ2-2|TRBV19|TRBD2|few
TGTGCCAGTAGTAAGGGACTAGCGGGACCATTAAACACCGGGGAGCTGTTTTTT
CASSKGLAGPLNTGELFF
>TRBJ2-3|TRBV18|TRBD2|many
TGTGCCAGCTCACCGGGACTAGCGGGTACCCTTAGCACAGATACGCAGTATTTT
CASSPGLAGTLSTDTQYF
>TRBJ2-1|TRBV10-3|TRBD2|few
TGTGCCATCAGTGAACTAGCGAACAATGAGCAGTTCTTC
CAISELANNEQFF
>TRBJ2-1|TRBV28|TRBD2|many
TGTGCCAGCAGTTCCCTAGCGGGAGCGAACTACAATGAGCAGTTCTTC
CASSSLAGANYNEQFF
>TRBJ2-7|TRBV28|TRBD2|many
TGTGCCAGCAGTTTTACTAGCGGGAGCCGATCCCACTACGAGCAGTACTTC
CASSFTSGSRSHYEQYF
>TRBJ2-5|TRBV29-1|.|many
TGCAGCGTTGTATTTATGATGGGGGCGACAGAGACCCAGTACTTC
CSVVFMMGATETQYF
>TRBJ2-7|TRBV9|.|.
TGTGCCAGCAGCGTTGGGGAGGAGATAAGCTCCTACGAGCAGTACTTC
CASSVGEEISSYEQYF
>TRBJ1-5|TRBV3-1|.|few
TGTGCCAGCAGCCAACTCGCCAGCAATCAGCCCCAGCATTTT
CASSQLASNQPQHF
>TRBJ2-3|TRBV25-1|.|.
TGTGCCAGCAGTTACATTTTTGTAGATACGCAGTATTTT
CASSYIFVDTQYF
>TRBJ2-7|TRBV7-2|.|many
TGTGCCAGCAGCCCCGGAAGTGGAGGCGACGAGCAGTACTTC
CASSPGSGGDEQYF
>TRBJ2-3|TRBV2|.|many
TGTGCCAGCAGTGAAGCAGGGGGACTACAGACAGATACGCAGTATTTT
CASSEAGGLQTDTQYF
>TRBJ1-1|TRBV29-1|.|many
TGCAGCGTTTCACCCGAGCGGGCTGAAGCTTTCTTT
CSVSPERAEAFF